Each of the 26 T cell receptor beta chains below was sequenced from the same sample in a study of cytomegalovirus exposure and HLA in healthy donors. A multiplex PCR was run with 60 Vbeta primers and 13 Jbeta primers. Sequenced by immunoSEQ multiplex PCR; TCRdb stores in-frame clones only, minus some. Among about 180,000 clones, approximately 80% were seen once, and the ten largest hold more than 0.5%. Sequencing was done on a sample of PBMCs. The receptor set was obtained from a woman between 50 and 59 years old in good health and CMV-seronegative.

The CDR3 region is CASATRKWGQIFYSNQPQHF. The CDR3 DNA sequence: TGCGCCAGCGCCACTCGGAAGTGGGGGCAGATCTTCTATAGCAATCAGCCCCAGCATTTT. The chain employs TRBV4-1 and TRBJ1-5, with D maybe TRBD1 (6 bases). This CDR3 is built from 20 residues. From germline, CDR1 is MGHRA and CDR2 YSYEKL. V was clipped by 8 bases and J by 0 bases, with 29 bases between them.

The chain carries TRBV5-1 and TRBJ2-1; 7 bases agree with TRBD1. This CDR3 has 15 residues. The V gene's germline CDR1 is SGHRS and CDR2 YFSETQ. V shed 4 bases and J 4 bases; nucleotides not matched to a gene: 8. This CDR3 reads CASSPNPGQYNEQFF. Here the CDR3 DNA reads TGCGCCAGCAGCCCAAATCCGGGACAGTACAATGAGCAGTTCTTC.

This clone was picked up one time. The chain has TRBV5-6 and TRBJ2-5; 8 nucleotides line up with TRBD2. The V segment lost 5 bases and the J segment 5 bases; nucleotides outside the gene matches: 11. The length of the CDR3 is 15 residues. CDR1 and CDR2 (germline): SGHDT, YYEEEE. CDR3 region: CASSSPPGGRETQYF. The CDR3 coding sequence is TGTGCCAGCAGTTCACCCCCGGGGGGGCGGGAGACCCAGTACTTC.

In this sample, this clone turned up once. The gene calls are TRBV28 and TRBJ1-2, with 10 bases identical to TRBD1. CDR1 and CDR2 (germline): MDHEN, SYDVKM. There are 14 residues in the CDR3. Trimming at V came to 6 bases and at J to 4 bases, leaving 5 bases not matched to a gene. In DNA form, the CDR3 reads TGTGCCAGCAGCCGGACAGGGGGACCCTATGGCTACACCTTC. Protein sequence: CASSRTGGPYGYTF.

The chain links TRBV5-6 to TRBJ2-1, with D perhaps matching TRBD1 (5 bases). Trimming left V 4 bases short and J 9 bases short, with 29 bases between. The CDR3 covers 18 residues. Germline V lookup: CDR1 SGHDT, CDR2 YYEEEE. The CDR3 here is CASSEKQDSFYVLVEQFF. The CDR3 nucleotides are TGTGCCAGCAGCGAAAAACAAGACAGTTTCTATGTACTGGTTGAGCAGTTCTTC.

The CDR3 sequence: CASSLAGTNTEAFF. As DNA, the CDR3 is TGTGCCAGCAGCTTAGCGGGCACGAACACTGAAGCTTTCTTT. This chain links TRBV7-2 with TRBJ1-1; no reliable D call. Trimming shortened V by 0 bases and J by 1 base, and 6 bases separated the two germline ends. The germline CDR1 and CDR2 sequences are SGHTA and FQGNSA. The CDR3 covers 14 residues.

This sequence joins TRBV25-1 and TRBJ1-1, with D perhaps TRBD1 (5 bases). V was trimmed by 7 bases and J by 1 base, leaving 13 bases between them. The CDR3 spans 14 residues. CDR1 and CDR2 (germline): MGHDK, SYGVNS. CDR3 in amino acids: CASNCGGSNTEAFF. The DNA for the CDR3 is TGTGCCAGCAACTGCGGGGGATCGAACACTGAAGCTTTCTTT.

In its sample, this clone was seen once. This chain joins TRBV11-3 and TRBJ2-2; 9 bases fit TRBD2. The CDR3 consists of 18 residues. Trimming cost V 0 bases and J 2 bases; bases outside gene matches: 7. CDR1 is SGHNT, CDR2 YENEEA, per germline. The CDR3 DNA follows: TGTGCCAGCAGCTTAGAGGCCCGCGGGAGGGCCAACACCGGGGAGCTGTTTTTT. As protein: CASSLEARGRANTGELFF.

This chain links TRBV27 with TRBJ2-7; 11 positions match TRBD1. V lost 5 bases, J lost 1 base, and 4 bases stayed unmatched. In germline, CDR1 is MNHEY, CDR2 SMNVEV (reference sequence). The CDR3 is made up of 15 amino acids. The CDR3 is CASSADRGPSYEQYF. The CDR3 coding sequence is TGTGCCAGCAGTGCGGACAGGGGGCCTTCCTACGAGCAGTACTTC.

This clone was detected once. The V gene is TRBV19, the J gene TRBJ2-1, with 12 bases lining up with TRBD2. The germline CDR1 and CDR2 sequences are LNHDA and SQIVND (reference sequence). This CDR3 is built from 15 residues. Losses at the gene ends were 3 bases for V and 7 bases for J; bases not matched to a gene: 4. The CDR3 DNA reads TGTGCCAGTAGTATTCTAGCGGGGGGGCCGAATGAGCAGTTCTTC. It codes for CASSILAGGPNEQFF.

The table lists this clone with a few counts. The V gene is TRBV4-1, the J gene TRBJ2-4; 7 bases map to TRBD2. The trim removed 3 bases at V and 15 bases at J, leaving 5 bases unmatched. The length of the CDR3 is 11 residues. The germline gives CDR1 MGHRA, CDR2 YSYEKL. In nucleotides, the CDR3 is TGCGCCAGCAGCCATCGGGGGGAAGCGTACTTC. It codes for CASSHRGEAYF.

The chain employs TRBV18 and TRBJ1-2; 11 nucleotides match TRBD1. This CDR3 has 14 residues. Trimming cost V 5 bases and J 4 bases; bases outside gene matches: 3. Germline lookup yields CDR1 KGHSH and CDR2 LQKENI. CDR3 nucleotide sequence: TGTGCCAGCTCAGGGGACAGGGGGGCCTATGGCTACACCTTC. Amino acid sequence: CASSGDRGAYGYTF.

The chain recombines TRBV19 with TRBJ1-2; 12 bases fit TRBD1. The CDR3 length is 17 residues. The V gene's germline CDR1 is LNHDA and CDR2 SQIVND (reference sequence). Trimming at V came to 8 bases and at J to 4 bases, leaving 14 bases not matched to a gene. CDR3 amino acids: CASQAVGDRGRGYGYTF. CDR3 sequence (DNA): TGTGCCAGTCAGGCTGTGGGGGACAGGGGGCGCGGCTATGGCTACACCTTC.

CDR3 amino acids: CASSLSVTGTNYGYTF. In nucleotides, the CDR3 is TGTGCCAGCAGTTTATCGGTGACCGGGACAAACTATGGCTACACCTTC. The chain carries TRBV28 and TRBJ1-2, with D tentatively TRBD1 (6 bases). Germline assignment: CDR1 MDHEN and CDR2 SYDVKM. The CDR3 runs to 16 residues. V was pared by 1 base and J by 2 bases, with 14 bases between.

This chain joins TRBV19 and TRBJ2-1, with 10 positions matching TRBD1. From germline, CDR1 is LNHDA and CDR2 SQIVND (reference sequence). V gave up 5 bases and J gave up 3 bases; unmatched junction bases: 4. The CDR3 consists of 15 residues. This CDR3 reads CASSLTGGSYNEQFF. The DNA of the CDR3 is TGTGCCAGTAGTTTGACAGGGGGCAGCTACAATGAGCAGTTCTTC. The full variable domain, in which reference TRBV19 and TRBJ2-1 provide the parts outside the CDR3, is DGGITQSPKYLFRKEGQNVTLSCEQNLNHDAMYWYRQDPGQGLRLIYYSQIVNDFQKGDIAEGYSVSREKKESFPLTVTSAQKNPTAFYLCASSLTGGSYNEQFFGPGTRLTVL.

The chain links TRBV7-3 to TRBJ2-3; TRBD2 agrees at 13 bases. The CDR3 consists of 17 residues. Looked up from germline, CDR1 is SGHTA and CDR2 is FQGTGA. With 4 bases clipped from V and 0 bases from J, the junction kept 4 bases outside the gene matches. CDR3 amino acids: CASSSGLAGVSTDTQYF. The CDR3 nucleotides read TGTGCCAGCAGCTCCGGACTAGCGGGGGTTAGCACAGATACGCAGTATTTT.

The chain joins TRBV11-2 to TRBJ1-3, with a weak D call TRBD1 (6 bases). The germline V and J ends were trimmed by 3 bases and 0 bases, with 9 bases remaining between them. CDR1 and CDR2 from the germline V gene are SGHAT and FQNNGV. This CDR3 region has 15 residues. CDR3 loop: CASSFRDTSGNTIYF. CDR3 bases: TGTGCCAGCAGCTTCCGGGACACCTCTGGAAACACCATATATTTT.

The chain combines TRBV18 with TRBJ2-3, with D unclear. V was trimmed by 5 bases and J by 0 bases, leaving 6 bases between them. The germline CDR1 and CDR2 sequences are KGHSH and LQKENI. The CDR3 has 13 amino acids. Here the CDR3 reads CASSDSSTDTQYF. CDR3 coding DNA: TGTGCCAGCTCAGACTCTAGCACAGATACGCAGTATTTT.

The genes are TRBV5-4 and TRBJ2-5; TRBD2 matches 8 bases. The CDR3 has 15 amino acids. V lost 4 bases and J lost 1; bases outside the gene matches: 6. Germline V gives CDR1 SGHNT, CDR2 YYREEE (reference sequence). The CDR3 reads CASSLSGEAQETQYF. DNA of the CDR3: TGTGCCAGCAGCCTTAGCGGGGAGGCCCAAGAGACCCAGTACTTC.

The CDR3 reads CASRGQTGTAEQYF. The DNA of the CDR3 is TGTGCCAGTAGAGGACAGACCGGAACCGCCGAGCAGTACTTC. This chain uses TRBV19 with TRBJ2-7; perhaps TRBD1 as D (6 bases). The ends were cut back, 6 bases at V and 6 bases at J, with 18 bases in the middle. The V gene's germline CDR1 is LNHDA and CDR2 SQIVND (reference sequence). The CDR3 runs to 14 residues.

This chain uses TRBV18 with TRBJ2-5; D unclear. Trimming removed 5 bases at V and 4 bases at J, with 11 bases between. CDR3 size: 13 residues. The germline CDR1 and CDR2 sequences are KGHSH and LQKENI. In nucleotides, the CDR3 is TGTGCCAGCTCAGACCAGGCAGGAGAGACCCAGTACTTC. Its protein product is CASSDQAGETQYF.

The V gene is TRBV10-1, the J gene TRBJ1-3; TRBD1 matches 10 bases. There are 16 residues in the CDR3. With 5 bases clipped from V and 2 bases from J, the junction kept 6 bases outside the gene matches. CDR1 and CDR2 (germline): WNHNN, SYGVQD (reference sequence). CDR3 bases: TGCGCCAGCAGTAGGGACAGGGGTTCGCCTGGAAACACCATATATTTT. Its translation: CASSRDRGSPGNTIYF.

The V and J genes are TRBV28 and TRBJ1-1; 8 bases are shared with TRBD1. Germline V lookup: CDR1 MDHEN, CDR2 SYDVKM. The V gene end was trimmed by 6 bases and the J gene end by 4 bases; junction bases not matched to a gene: 7. The CDR3 length is 14 residues. CDR3 sequence reads: CASSSQGAGTEAFF. CDR3 DNA sequence: TGTGCCAGCAGCTCTCAGGGGGCTGGCACTGAAGCTTTCTTT. The whole variable domain, remainder taken from reference TRBV28 and TRBJ1-1, is DVKVTQSSRYLVKRTGEKVFLECVQDMDHENMFWYRQDPGLGLRLIYFSYDVKMKEKGDIPEGYSVSREKKERFSLILESASTNQTSMYLCASSSQGAGTEAFFGQGTRLTVV.

The J gene is TRBJ1-6, the V gene TRBV11-2; TRBD1 agrees at 7 bases. Trimming took 6 bases from V and 7 from J; bases not matched to a gene: 12. From germline, CDR1 is SGHAT and CDR2 FQNNGV. The CDR3 has 16 amino acids. The CDR3 coding sequence is TGTGCCAGCAGGCCTATTAGGGGGCCGCTAAATTCACCCCTCCACTTT. This sequence encodes CASRPIRGPLNSPLHF.

Comments on this clone: The sample contains more than one DNA sequence encoding this CDR3. The chain links TRBV28 to TRBJ1-1; TRBD1 aligns across 8 bases. This CDR3 is built from 14 residues. J lost 2 bases, V lost 3 bases, and 2 bases had no gene match. The germline V gene encodes CDR1 MDHEN and CDR2 SYDVKM. The CDR3 here is CASSFSGGNTEAFF. CDR3 nucleotide sequence: TGTGCCAGCAGTTTCTCAGGGGGCAACACTGAAGCTTTCTTT.

The chain couples TRBV6-1 to TRBJ2-7; tentative D call: TRBD2 (6 bases). The V and J ends lost 1 base and 0 bases respectively, with 7 bases between them. The V gene's germline CDR1 is MNHNS and CDR2 SASEGT. This CDR3 is 14 amino acids long. The CDR3 loop reads CASSEVSGSYEQYF. Written as DNA, the CDR3 is TGTGCCAGCAGTGAAGTTAGCGGCTCCTACGAGCAGTACTTC.